The present entry profiles one T cell receptor (beta chain) with its context. The data were obtained in a study of PD-1 blockade in classical Hodgkin lymphoma. The patients all showed relapse after autologous stem cell transplantation, while their brentuximab vedotin exposure varied. The protocol was immunoSEQ multiplex PCR, while the TCRdb copy is restricted to in-frame clones and leaves out a portion. The data hold 120,000 to 150,000 clones, with just under 80% observed a single time. V was pared by 2 bases and J by 8 bases, with 12 bases between. The CDR3 consists of 14 residues. Germline CDR1 reads MNHEY; CDR2 reads SMNVEV (reference sequence).

Sequenced material: peripheral blood mononuclear cells (PBMCs), taken before the second cycle of nivolumab. J is TRBJ1-4 and V is TRBV27; perhaps TRBD1 as D (6 bases). The clonotype was recovered from a human donor with classical Hodgkin lymphoma. As DNA, the CDR3 is TGTGCCAGCAGTTTAGGAATCCAGGGGGAAAAACTGTTTTTT. This codes for CASSLGIQGEKLFF.